This T cell receptor (beta chain) was retrieved from a study of T cell repertoires in cytomegalovirus infection. Overall study: Based on public TCR beta signatures, there were indications of CMV infection and of a matching HLA type.

This clonotype was counted ten times or more. TCRdb itself ran the reads through MiXCR, one entry per CDR3 protein. The sample has just under 300,000 distinct CDR3 sequences, 9.6% seen once. The TCR was taken from a human donor in good health (CMV status not recorded). Some clones in this sample may be carry-over from other donors' samples. The sequencing input was PBMCs.

CDR3 loop: CASSSGQNYEQYF. CDR3 DNA: TGTGCCAGCAGCTCAGGGCAGAACTACGAGCAGTACTTC. The V and J genes are TRBV7-9 and TRBJ2-7, with D possibly being TRBD1 (5 bases). The germline gives CDR1 SEHNR, CDR2 FQNEAQ (reference sequence). V lost 4 bases, J lost 3 bases, and 10 bases lay in between. CDR3 length: 13 residues.